This T cell receptor beta chain was sequenced for a study of response to subunit inactivated influenza vaccine. TCRdb reanalysed the RT-PCR reads using MiXCR and keeps one entry per CDR3 protein. Of roughly 790,000 distinct CDR3 sequences listed, 21% are singletons. Study results and caveats: Authors suggested each seasonal influenza vaccination recruits few new T cells.

This CDR3 has 15 amino acids. The germline CDR1 and CDR2 sequences are SGHTA and FQGNSA. The ends were cut back, 3 bases at V and 8 bases at J, with 19 bases in the middle. This clonotype was seen only a few times. Its specificity is unknown. This receptor was identified in a man aged 50 to 59 who received an inactivated influenza vaccine. The rearrangement joins TRBV7-2 to TRBJ1-2; a weak D match, TRBD1 (6 bases). This specimen consisted of PBMCs from blood, obtained less than 6 days after vaccination. CDR3 sequence: CASSFGQPANWGYTF. The CDR3 DNA sequence: TGTGCCAGCAGCTTTGGACAGCCAGCTAACTGGGGCTACACCTTC.